This entry describes one T cell receptor beta chain. No antigen is known for it. This entry is derived from a study of OX40 agonist ivuxolimab in advanced cancers. Study-wide background: The patients' treatment was ivuxolimab, an agonistic anti-OX40 (CD134) antibody. Participants, 82.7% male, averaged roughly 59 years of age, ranging from about 23 to 85. Earlier anti-PD-1, anti-PD-L1 or anti-CTLA-4 therapy was permitted; roughly 37% had received some.

Study conclusions and caveats: Dose levels from 0.1 to 3.0 mg/kg saw CD4+ and CD8+ blood T cells expand clonally by week 6.

The CDR3 consists of 12 residues. Per the germline V gene, CDR1 is SQVTM and CDR2 is ANQGSEA. The V end lost 3 bases, the J end lost 5 bases, and 8 bases lay between the germline ends. Method: immunoSEQ multiplex PCR; TCRdb's copy keeps in-frame clones and lacks some. This table holds 11,000 to 15,000 clones, 75% to 85% found once. Source: CD4+ or CD8+ T cells sorted from blood, taken in a trial of the OX40 agonist ivuxolimab. The chain combines TRBV29-1 with TRBJ2-1; D is undetermined. This TCR was recovered from an adult with an advanced solid tumor such as melanoma, head and neck, liver or kidney cancer. CDR3 in DNA: TGCAGCGTTGACGGGCTCCACAATGAGCAGTTCTTC. As protein: CSVDGLHNEQFF.